A selection of T cell receptor beta chains follows, all from one sample in a study of T cells after yellow fever vaccination. TCRdb used MiXCR to reprocess the 5' RACE reads, holding one entry per CDR3 protein. In the table there are 300,000 to 350,000 distinct CDR3 sequences, 3.5% to 4.5% of which are singletons. The specimen comprised PBMCs, sampled 5 days after the yellow fever booster vaccination. All receptors come from a man younger than 35 who received the YFV17D yellow fever vaccine. Both conserved end residues are part of each CDR3. Each record gives: CDR3 DNA, CDR3 protein, clone size, J gene, V gene, D gene. D genes are given only for firm matches. Where a row states a size, it is once, few, many or the class of an expanded clone; other rows omit it.

CDR3 DNA: TGTGCCAGCAGCCAATCTCAGGGGGCTCCTTACAATGAGCAGTTCTTC; CDR3 protein: CASSQSQGAPYNEQFF; clone size: many; J gene: TRBJ2-1; V gene: TRBV14; D gene: TRBD1
CDR3 DNA: TGTGCCACCAGTGTCATGACAGGATCCAGTAGCACAGATACGCAGTATTTT; CDR3 protein: CATSVMTGSSSTDTQYF; clone size: -; J gene: TRBJ2-3; V gene: TRBV24-1; D gene: -
CDR3 DNA: TGTGCCAGCAGCTTAATCGGACCGGGGGACACTGAAGCTTTCTTT; CDR3 protein: CASSLIGPGDTEAFF; clone size: few; J gene: TRBJ1-1; V gene: TRBV7-2; D gene: -
CDR3 DNA: TGCAGTGCTAGGGCAGATTATTCACCCCTCCACTTT; CDR3 protein: CSARADYSPLHF; clone size: few; J gene: TRBJ1-6; V gene: TRBV20-1; D gene: -
CDR3 DNA: TGCGCCAGCACCCTCTCCGCAGCGGGGCTGCAAGAGACCCAGTACTTC; CDR3 protein: CASTLSAAGLQETQYF; clone size: few; J gene: TRBJ2-5; V gene: TRBV5-1; D gene: TRBD2
CDR3 DNA: TGTGCCAGCTCAGAGGGGGGCCGACCAGATACGCAGTATTTT; CDR3 protein: CASSEGGRPDTQYF; clone size: few; J gene: TRBJ2-3; V gene: TRBV18; D gene: -
CDR3 DNA: TGTGCCAGCAGCCAACCGCCCATAGATACGCAGTATTTT; CDR3 protein: CASSQPPIDTQYF; clone size: few; J gene: TRBJ2-3; V gene: TRBV3-1; D gene: -
CDR3 DNA: TGTGCCAGCAGCTCGATTACTCGGGACAGCGGACATGGTGTTCCTGGGGCCAACGTCCTGACTTTC; CDR3 protein: CASSSITRDSGHGVPGANVLTF; clone size: many; J gene: TRBJ2-6; V gene: TRBV11-2; D gene: TRBD1
CDR3 DNA: TGTGCCAGCAGACTAAATAGCGGGGGTCACTTCACCGGGGAGCTGTTTTTT; CDR3 protein: CASRLNSGGHFTGELFF; clone size: many; J gene: TRBJ2-2; V gene: TRBV7-2; D gene: TRBD2
CDR3 DNA: TGTGCCAGCAGGAAAGGGGGGACAGATACGCAGTATTTT; CDR3 protein: CASRKGGTDTQYF; clone size: -; J gene: TRBJ2-3; V gene: TRBV27; D gene: -
CDR3 DNA: TGCGCCAGCAGCCTGCTTACCAAGGGGATTAGGAACACTGAAGCTTTCTTT; CDR3 protein: CASSLLTKGIRNTEAFF; clone size: few; J gene: TRBJ1-1; V gene: TRBV4-3; D gene: -
CDR3 DNA: TGCGCCAGCAGTGGACCGAGCCGCCCAGATACGCAGTATTTT; CDR3 protein: CASSGPSRPDTQYF; clone size: many; J gene: TRBJ2-3; V gene: TRBV10-2; D gene: -
CDR3 DNA: TGTGCCAGCAGCCAAGATATAGCGGGGGTCAGTAAAGATACGCAGTATTTT; CDR3 protein: CASSQDIAGVSKDTQYF; clone size: -; J gene: TRBJ2-3; V gene: TRBV3-1; D gene: TRBD2
CDR3 DNA: TGTGCCAGCAGCGGGATATCCATCCATGAGCAGTTCTTC; CDR3 protein: CASSGISIHEQFF; clone size: few; J gene: TRBJ2-1; V gene: TRBV9; D gene: -
CDR3 DNA: TGTGCCAGCAGTTCGCTGATCCAGCCCCAGCATTTT; CDR3 protein: CASSSLIQPQHF; clone size: -; J gene: TRBJ1-5; V gene: TRBV12-3/TRBV12-4; D gene: -
CDR3 DNA: TGCGCCAGCAGCTTGGACAGGGAAGATGAAGCTTTCTTT; CDR3 protein: CASSLDREDEAFF; clone size: few; J gene: TRBJ1-1; V gene: TRBV5-1; D gene: -
CDR3 DNA: TGTGCCAGCAGGGGCAGTGAAGAGACCCAGTACTTC; CDR3 protein: CASRGSEETQYF; clone size: -; J gene: TRBJ2-5; V gene: TRBV5-4; D gene: -
CDR3 DNA: TGTGCCAGCAGTTTATCAACCGGGGCGAAGGGCACTGAAGCTTTCTTT; CDR3 protein: CASSLSTGAKGTEAFF; clone size: -; J gene: TRBJ1-1; V gene: TRBV28; D gene: -
CDR3 DNA: TGTGCCAGCAGCCAAGGACTGGGGAGCACAGATACGCAGTATTTT; CDR3 protein: CASSQGLGSTDTQYF; clone size: many; J gene: TRBJ2-3; V gene: TRBV3-1; D gene: -
CDR3 DNA: TGCGCCAGCAGCGCCGATAGCAATCAGCCCCAGCATTTT; CDR3 protein: CASSADSNQPQHF; clone size: many; J gene: TRBJ1-5; V gene: TRBV5-1; D gene: -
CDR3 DNA: TGCGCCAGCAGCCCACTATGGACTAGCGGGGAAAGCTCCTACAATGAGCAGTTCTTC; CDR3 protein: CASSPLWTSGESSYNEQFF; clone size: many; J gene: TRBJ2-1; V gene: TRBV4-1; D gene: TRBD2
CDR3 DNA: TGTGCCAGCAGTTCTATCAGGGGGCGCACCGGGGAGCTGTTTTTT; CDR3 protein: CASSSIRGRTGELFF; clone size: many; J gene: TRBJ2-2; V gene: TRBV12-3/TRBV12-4; D gene: TRBD1
CDR3 DNA: TGTGCCAGCAGCACTCTGGGGGGAGAAAAACTGTTTTTT; CDR3 protein: CASSTLGGEKLFF; clone size: -; J gene: TRBJ1-4; V gene: TRBV7-6; D gene: -
CDR3 DNA: TGCGCCAGCAGCCAAGAATGGGGGGCAGATACGCAGTATTTT; CDR3 protein: CASSQEWGADTQYF; clone size: -; J gene: TRBJ2-3; V gene: TRBV4-3; D gene: -
CDR3 DNA: TGTGCCAGCAGCCAAGAGGAGGGCTATGGCTACACCTTC; CDR3 protein: CASSQEEGYGYTF; clone size: few; J gene: TRBJ1-2; V gene: TRBV4-2; D gene: -
CDR3 DNA: TGCGCCAGCGGCCTTCTAGCGGAACAAGAGACCCAGTACTTC; CDR3 protein: CASGLLAEQETQYF; clone size: many; J gene: TRBJ2-5; V gene: TRBV5-1; D gene: TRBD2
CDR3 DNA: TGTGCCAGTAGCCGATCCACGGGACATCAGCCCCAGCATTTT; CDR3 protein: CASSRSTGHQPQHF; clone size: few; J gene: TRBJ1-5; V gene: TRBV19; D gene: -
CDR3 DNA: TGCAGCGCCCAGAAAATGGGGTACGCGAACACTGAAGCTTTCTTT; CDR3 protein: CSAQKMGYANTEAFF; clone size: few; J gene: TRBJ1-1; V gene: TRBV29-1; D gene: -
CDR3 DNA: TGCAGAGTCGAGCGGGGCGGAAATGAGCAGTTCTTC; CDR3 protein: CRVERGGNEQFF; clone size: few; J gene: TRBJ2-1; V gene: TRBV20-1; D gene: TRBD2
CDR3 DNA: TGTGCCAGCAGCCCAAAGACCTCTAGCGGGGGGGCCCGGTCCTACGAGCAGTACTTC; CDR3 protein: CASSPKTSSGGARSYEQYF; clone size: medium-sized; J gene: TRBJ2-7; V gene: TRBV13; D gene: TRBD2
CDR3 DNA: TGCAGTGCTTCATTTGGGGGGCCTAGCTATGGCTACACCTTC; CDR3 protein: CSASFGGPSYGYTF; clone size: many; J gene: TRBJ1-2; V gene: TRBV20-1; D gene: -
CDR3 DNA: TGTGCCAGCAGTTACTCGATTGGTGGGACGTCCTACGAGCAGTACTTC; CDR3 protein: CASSYSIGGTSYEQYF; clone size: many; J gene: TRBJ2-7; V gene: TRBV6-5; D gene: -
CDR3 DNA: TGCAGTGCTAGAGAGGGTAGTTGGGGCCAGCAGCCGTATTTT; CDR3 protein: CSAREGSWGQQPYF; clone size: many; J gene: TRBJ2-3; V gene: TRBV20-1; D gene: -
CDR3 DNA: TGTGCCACCAGCAGCGGACAGGGACTGGACGAGCAGTACTTC; CDR3 protein: CATSSGQGLDEQYF; clone size: many; J gene: TRBJ2-7; V gene: TRBV15; D gene: TRBD1
CDR3 DNA: TGCAGTGCTGCCGCTCCCCTGGGCGTTAGCTCCTACGAGCAGTACTTC; CDR3 protein: CSAAAPLGVSSYEQYF; clone size: many; J gene: TRBJ2-7; V gene: TRBV20-1; D gene: -
CDR3 DNA: TGTGCCAGCAGTTTCCGCGGGGGGGCATTGGCAGATACGCAGTATTTT; CDR3 protein: CASSFRGGALADTQYF; clone size: few; J gene: TRBJ2-3; V gene: TRBV12-3/TRBV12-4; D gene: TRBD2
CDR3 DNA: TGCAGCGTTCGATCGCCAGAATACAATGAGCAGTTCTTC; CDR3 protein: CSVRSPEYNEQFF; clone size: many; J gene: TRBJ2-1; V gene: TRBV29-1; D gene: -
CDR3 DNA: TGTGCCAGCACCCAAAGTAGGGACAGCTATGGCTACACCTTC; CDR3 protein: CASTQSRDSYGYTF; clone size: many; J gene: TRBJ1-2; V gene: TRBV12-3/TRBV12-4; D gene: TRBD1
CDR3 DNA: TGTGCCAGCAGCTTAGATCGGGGGGACTCACCCCTCCACTTT; CDR3 protein: CASSLDRGDSPLHF; clone size: many; J gene: TRBJ1-6; V gene: TRBV11-2; D gene: -
CDR3 DNA: TGCGCCAGCAGGAAAGGACAGGGGGGGAGCACAGATACGCAGTATTTT; CDR3 protein: CASRKGQGGSTDTQYF; clone size: few; J gene: TRBJ2-3; V gene: TRBV5-1; D gene: TRBD1
CDR3 DNA: TGCGCCAGCAGCAGAACGGTCGGCTCTGGAAACACCATATATTTT; CDR3 protein: CASSRTVGSGNTIYF; clone size: few; J gene: TRBJ1-3; V gene: TRBV4-3; D gene: -
CDR3 DNA: TGTGCCAGCAGCCCCCCCCCGACCAGCACAGATACGCAGTATTTT; CDR3 protein: CASSPPPTSTDTQYF; clone size: many; J gene: TRBJ2-3; V gene: TRBV5-5; D gene: -
CDR3 DNA: TGTGCCAGCAGTTTATGGCAGGGTGATCAGCCCCAGCATTTT; CDR3 protein: CASSLWQGDQPQHF; clone size: few; J gene: TRBJ1-5; V gene: TRBV12-3/TRBV12-4; D gene: -
CDR3 DNA: TGCGCCAGCAGCTTGGGAGGGTCCTACCTCCAAGAGACCCAGTACTTC; CDR3 protein: CASSLGGSYLQETQYF; clone size: -; J gene: TRBJ2-5; V gene: TRBV5-1; D gene: -
CDR3 DNA: TGCAGTGCTAGAGATAACCAGGGGGCATGGAATGAGCAGTTCTTC; CDR3 protein: CSARDNQGAWNEQFF; clone size: many; J gene: TRBJ2-1; V gene: TRBV20-1; D gene: TRBD1
CDR3 DNA: TGTGCCAGCAGTTGGCGACTAGCGGGGGACGCTATGCAGTTCTTC; CDR3 protein: CASSWRLAGDAMQFF; clone size: -; J gene: TRBJ2-1; V gene: TRBV12-3/TRBV12-4; D gene: TRBD2
CDR3 DNA: TGCAGTGCTACGGGCGGGGCCCGAATCCAGACCCAGTACTTC; CDR3 protein: CSATGGARIQTQYF; clone size: -; J gene: TRBJ2-5; V gene: TRBV20-1; D gene: -
CDR3 DNA: TGCGCCAGCAGCCCAGGGGATTGGGGCACAGATACGCAGTATTTT; CDR3 protein: CASSPGDWGTDTQYF; clone size: -; J gene: TRBJ2-3; V gene: TRBV4-3; D gene: -
CDR3 DNA: TGCGCCAGCAGCATCGGACAGGGCTACGAAAAACTGTTTTTT; CDR3 protein: CASSIGQGYEKLFF; clone size: -; J gene: TRBJ1-4; V gene: TRBV5-1; D gene: TRBD1
CDR3 DNA: TGTGCCAGCAGTTTTTCGGTCAGCACAGATACGCAGTATTTT; CDR3 protein: CASSFSVSTDTQYF; clone size: many; J gene: TRBJ2-3; V gene: TRBV12-3/TRBV12-4; D gene: -
CDR3 DNA: TGTGCCATCGGGACAGGGGTCTCTGGAAACACCATATATTTT; CDR3 protein: CAIGTGVSGNTIYF; clone size: many; J gene: TRBJ1-3; V gene: TRBV10-3; D gene: TRBD1
CDR3 DNA: TGTGCCAGCAGCCAAGCCCGGGGGGGGCCCCTCCACTTT; CDR3 protein: CASSQARGGPLHF; clone size: many; J gene: TRBJ1-6; V gene: TRBV13; D gene: -
CDR3 DNA: TGTGCCAGCTCACCGAGGGTCGTGGCCTACAATGAGCAGTTCTTC; CDR3 protein: CASSPRVVAYNEQFF; clone size: -; J gene: TRBJ2-1; V gene: TRBV18; D gene: -
CDR3 DNA: TGTGCCAGTAGTAGACGCGGGACAGGTAATGAGCAGTTCTTC; CDR3 protein: CASSRRGTGNEQFF; clone size: many; J gene: TRBJ2-1; V gene: TRBV19; D gene: TRBD1